The clone carrying this T cell receptor beta chain was observed a handful of times. In the original workflow: Nucleated cell counts were estimated from reference gene primer amplification. Clones were sequenced by immunoSEQ multiplex PCR, and TCRdb holds only the in-frame ones, with some missing. That table gives V, J and clone size, and the DNA gave D and trimming. This table has about 190,000 clones, 85% to 90% appearing once. The sample comes from a study of blood T cell repertoires in COVID-19. The overall study: Sites across the United States, Italy and Spain contributed samples from acute and convalescent COVID-19. The analysed material was cDNA or gDNA that came from T cells, B-cell-depleted T cells, or PBMCs.

This CDR3 is built from 16 residues. The V gene end was trimmed by 10 bases and the J gene end by 4 bases; junction bases not matched to a gene: 12. CDR1 is LNHDA and CDR2 is SQIVND in the germline V gene (reference sequence). The sample comprised peripheral blood. The V call is TRBV19, the J call TRBJ1-6; 8 nucleotides match TRBD1. The TCR sequence derives from a man aged 50 to 60 with acute or convalescent COVID-19. This CDR3 reads CAKTGTGDFYNSPLHF. The CDR3 DNA sequence: TGTGCCAAAACAGGGACAGGCGACTTTTATAATTCACCCCTCCACTTT.